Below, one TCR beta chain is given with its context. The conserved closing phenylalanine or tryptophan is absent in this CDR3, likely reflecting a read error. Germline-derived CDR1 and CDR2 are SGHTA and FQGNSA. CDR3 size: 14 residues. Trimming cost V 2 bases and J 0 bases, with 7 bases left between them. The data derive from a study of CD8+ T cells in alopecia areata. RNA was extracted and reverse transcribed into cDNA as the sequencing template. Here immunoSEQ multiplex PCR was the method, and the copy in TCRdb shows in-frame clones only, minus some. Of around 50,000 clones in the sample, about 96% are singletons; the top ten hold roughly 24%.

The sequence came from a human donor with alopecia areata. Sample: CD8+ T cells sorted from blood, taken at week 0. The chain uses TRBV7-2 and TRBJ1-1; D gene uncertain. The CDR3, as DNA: TGTGCCAGCAGCTTATCCGTTATGAACACTGAAGCTTTCCTT. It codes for CASSLSVMNTEAFL.